The 4 T cell receptor beta chains below come from one sample, sequenced in a study of technical replicates of blood from four donors. Profiled with immunoSEQ multiplex PCR; TCRdb holds only in-frame clones, not every one. The table shows about 74,000 clones, with approximately 96% occurring only once. The sample consisted of T cells isolated from PBMCs. The receptors originated from a human donor in good health.

The chain combines TRBV30 with TRBJ1-5, with D tentatively TRBD1 (6 bases). The CDR3 extends over 14 amino acids. Germline V gene sequence: CDR1 GTSNPN, CDR2 SVGIG (reference sequence). Trimming left V 4 bases short and J 6 bases short, with 16 bases between. The CDR3: CAWTNGQPGQPQHF. CDR3 coding DNA: TGTGCCTGGACCAATGGACAGCCTGGTCAGCCCCAGCATTTT.

This clone has only one observation. J is TRBJ1-2 and V is TRBV28; D possibly corresponds to TRBD1 (5 bases). Germline-derived CDR1 and CDR2 are MDHEN and SYDVKM. This CDR3 has 14 residues. Trimming shortened V by 2 bases and J by 4 bases, and 11 bases separated the two germline ends. CDR3 amino acids: CASSLTGSTYGYTF. DNA for the CDR3: TGTGCCAGCAGTTTAACAGGTTCAACCTATGGCTACACCTTC.

The chain uses TRBV4-3 and TRBJ2-5; TRBD2 matches at 7 bases. The CDR3 runs 17 residues. The V and J ends lost 0 bases and 4 bases, in that order; junction bases with no gene match: 11. Looked up from germline, CDR1 is LGHNA and CDR2 is YSLEER. Written as DNA, the CDR3 is TGCGCCAGCAGCCAAGACTATGCGGGAGAATGGGCAGAGACCCAGTACTTC. Translated, it gives CASSQDYAGEWAETQYF.

The rearrangement uses TRBV30 and TRBJ2-3, with D possibly being TRBD2 (6 bases). V was shortened by 6 bases and J by 0 bases, with 13 bases between the two germline ends. Germline V lookup: CDR1 GTSNPN, CDR2 SVGIG (reference sequence). The CDR3 length is 14 residues. CDR3 amino acids: CACGRGGSTDTQYF. The CDR3 region has the DNA TGTGCCTGCGGGAGAGGTGGAAGCACAGATACGCAGTATTTT.